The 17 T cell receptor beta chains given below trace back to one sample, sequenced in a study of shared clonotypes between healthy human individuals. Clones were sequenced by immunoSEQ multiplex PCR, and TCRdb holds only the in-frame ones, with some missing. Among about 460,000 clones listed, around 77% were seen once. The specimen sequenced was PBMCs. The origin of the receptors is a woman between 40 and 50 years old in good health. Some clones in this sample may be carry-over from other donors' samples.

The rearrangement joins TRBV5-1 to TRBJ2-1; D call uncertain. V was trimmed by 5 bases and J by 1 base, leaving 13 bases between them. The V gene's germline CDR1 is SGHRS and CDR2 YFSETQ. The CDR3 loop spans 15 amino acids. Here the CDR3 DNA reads TGCGCCAGCAGTCTAGGTCTAGGGTCCTACAATGAGCAGTTCTTC. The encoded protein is CASSLGLGSYNEQFF.

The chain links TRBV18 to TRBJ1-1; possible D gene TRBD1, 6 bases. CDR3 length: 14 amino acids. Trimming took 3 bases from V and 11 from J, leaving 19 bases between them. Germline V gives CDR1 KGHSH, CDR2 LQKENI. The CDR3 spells CASSPGGPQGFAFF. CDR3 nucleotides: TGTGCCAGCTCACCGGGAGGCCCTCAGGGGTTCGCTTTCTTT.

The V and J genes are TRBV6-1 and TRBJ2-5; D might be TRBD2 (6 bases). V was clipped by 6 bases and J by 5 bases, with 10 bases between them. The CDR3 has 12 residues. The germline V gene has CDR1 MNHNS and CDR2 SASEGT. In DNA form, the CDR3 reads TGTGCCAGCAGGGGGAGGTTCGAGACCCAGTACTTC. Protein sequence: CASRGRFETQYF.

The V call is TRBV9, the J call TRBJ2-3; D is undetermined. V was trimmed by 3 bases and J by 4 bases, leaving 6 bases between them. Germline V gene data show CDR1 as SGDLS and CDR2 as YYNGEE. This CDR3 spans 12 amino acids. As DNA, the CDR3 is TGTGCCAGCAGCGCCGGATCAGATACGCAGTATTTT. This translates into CASSAGSDTQYF.

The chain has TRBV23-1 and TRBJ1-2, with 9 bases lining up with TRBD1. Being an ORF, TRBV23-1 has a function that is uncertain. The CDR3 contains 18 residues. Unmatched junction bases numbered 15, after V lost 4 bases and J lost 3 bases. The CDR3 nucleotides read TGCGCCAGCAGTCCCCAGGTAGACAGGGGGTGGGTTTACTATGGCTACACCTTC. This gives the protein CASSPQVDRGWVYYGYTF.

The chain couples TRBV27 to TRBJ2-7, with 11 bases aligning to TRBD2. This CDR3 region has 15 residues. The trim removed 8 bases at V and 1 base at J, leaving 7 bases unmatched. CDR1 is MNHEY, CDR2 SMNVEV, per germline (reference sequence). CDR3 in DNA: TGTGCCAGCGCCGGGGGACTAGCGGAGTCCTACGAGCAGTACTTC. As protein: CASAGGLAESYEQYF.

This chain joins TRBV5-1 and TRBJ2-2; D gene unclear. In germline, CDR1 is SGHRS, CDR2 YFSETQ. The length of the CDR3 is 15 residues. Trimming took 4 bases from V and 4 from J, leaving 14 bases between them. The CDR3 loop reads CASSRARRSTGELFF. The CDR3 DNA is TGCGCCAGCAGCCGGGCTAGGAGAAGCACCGGGGAGCTGTTTTTT. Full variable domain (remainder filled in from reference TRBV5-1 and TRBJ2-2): KAGVTQTPRYLIKTRGQQVTLSCSPISGHRSVSWYQQTPGQGLQFLFEYFSETQRNKGNFPGRFSGRQFSNSRSEMNVSTLELGDSALYLCASSRARRSTGELFFGEGSRLTVL.

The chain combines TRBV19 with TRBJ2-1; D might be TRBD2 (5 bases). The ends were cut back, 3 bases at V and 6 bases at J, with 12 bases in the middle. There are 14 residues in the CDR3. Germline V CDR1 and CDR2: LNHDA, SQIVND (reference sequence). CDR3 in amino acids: CASSITTAGNEQFF. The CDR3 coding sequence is TGTGCCAGTAGTATCACTACCGCGGGCAATGAGCAGTTCTTC.

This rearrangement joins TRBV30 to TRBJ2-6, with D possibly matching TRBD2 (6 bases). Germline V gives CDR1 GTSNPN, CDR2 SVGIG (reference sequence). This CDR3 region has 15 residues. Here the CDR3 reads CAWRENGAGANVLTF. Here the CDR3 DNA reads TGTGCTTGGCGGGAAAACGGGGCTGGGGCCAACGTCCTGACTTTC.

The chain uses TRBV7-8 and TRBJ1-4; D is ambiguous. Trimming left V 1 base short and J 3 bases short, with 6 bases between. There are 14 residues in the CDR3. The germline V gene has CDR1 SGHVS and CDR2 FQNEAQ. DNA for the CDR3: TGTGCCAGCAGCTTAGGGCCAGCTAATGAAAAACTGTTTTTT. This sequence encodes CASSLGPANEKLFF.

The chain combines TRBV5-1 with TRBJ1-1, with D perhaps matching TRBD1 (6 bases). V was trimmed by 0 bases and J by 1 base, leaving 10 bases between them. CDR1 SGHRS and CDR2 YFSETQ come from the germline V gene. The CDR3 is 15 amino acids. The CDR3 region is CASSLGDTPNTEAFF. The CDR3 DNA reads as TGCGCCAGCAGCTTGGGGGACACCCCGAACACTGAAGCTTTCTTT.

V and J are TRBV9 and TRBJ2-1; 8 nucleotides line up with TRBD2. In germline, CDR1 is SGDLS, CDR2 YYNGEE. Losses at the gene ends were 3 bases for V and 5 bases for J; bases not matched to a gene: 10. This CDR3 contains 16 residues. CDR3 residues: CASSEKVTSVNNEQFF. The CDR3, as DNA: TGTGCCAGCAGCGAGAAAGTGACTAGCGTGAACAATGAGCAGTTCTTC.

The DNA of the CDR3 is TGTGCCAGCAGCACTAGCTTCACAGATACGCAGTATTTT. As protein: CASSTSFTDTQYF. The chain has TRBV7-3 and TRBJ2-3; a weak D match, TRBD2 (6 bases). The CDR3 runs 13 residues. With 5 bases removed from V and 2 bases from J, the gap between germline ends came to 8 bases. Germline CDR1 reads SGHTA; CDR2 reads FQGTGA.

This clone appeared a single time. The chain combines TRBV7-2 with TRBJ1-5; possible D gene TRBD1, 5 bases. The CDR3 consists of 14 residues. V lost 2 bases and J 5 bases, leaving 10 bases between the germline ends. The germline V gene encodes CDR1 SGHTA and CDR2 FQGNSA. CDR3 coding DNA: TGTGCCAGCAGCTTAATTGGGGCTGATCAGCCCCAGCATTTT. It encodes CASSLIGADQPQHF.

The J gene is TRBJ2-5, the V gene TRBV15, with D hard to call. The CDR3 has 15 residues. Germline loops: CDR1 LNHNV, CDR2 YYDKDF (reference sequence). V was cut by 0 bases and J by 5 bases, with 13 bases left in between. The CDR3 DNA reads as TGTGCCACCAGCAGAGAACGTAGGCCTTTGGAGACCCAGTACTTC. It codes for CATSRERRPLETQYF.

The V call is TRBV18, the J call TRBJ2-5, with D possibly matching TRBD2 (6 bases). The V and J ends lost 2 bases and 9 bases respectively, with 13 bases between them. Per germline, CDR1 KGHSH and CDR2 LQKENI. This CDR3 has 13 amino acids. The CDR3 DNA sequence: TGTGCCAGCTCACCAGGACTGGGGGAGGCCCAGTACTTC. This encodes CASSPGLGEAQYF.

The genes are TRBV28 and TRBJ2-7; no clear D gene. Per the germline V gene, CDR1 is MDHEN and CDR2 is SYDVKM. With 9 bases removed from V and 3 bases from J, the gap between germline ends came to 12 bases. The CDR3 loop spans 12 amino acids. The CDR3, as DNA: TGTGCCAGTTCAGATATCCACTACGAGCAGTACTTC. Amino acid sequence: CASSDIHYEQYF.